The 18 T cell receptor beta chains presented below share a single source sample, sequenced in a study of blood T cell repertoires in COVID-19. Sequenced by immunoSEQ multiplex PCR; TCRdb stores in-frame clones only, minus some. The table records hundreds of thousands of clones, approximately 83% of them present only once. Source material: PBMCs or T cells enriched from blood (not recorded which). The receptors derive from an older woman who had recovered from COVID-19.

The CDR3 loop is CATVKDRGLTYNEQFF. DNA for the CDR3: TGTGCCACCGTAAAGGACAGGGGACTGACCTACAATGAGCAGTTCTTC. The chain is built from TRBV10-3 and TRBJ2-1; 9 bases line up with TRBD1. The germline CDR1 and CDR2 sequences are ENHRY and SYGVKD. This CDR3 comprises 16 residues. With 10 bases clipped from V and 2 bases from J, the junction kept 12 bases outside the gene matches.

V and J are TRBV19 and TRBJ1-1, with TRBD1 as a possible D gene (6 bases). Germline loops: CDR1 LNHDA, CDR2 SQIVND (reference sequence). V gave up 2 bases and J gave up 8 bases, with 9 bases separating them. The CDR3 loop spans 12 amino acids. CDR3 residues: CASSITTGEAFF. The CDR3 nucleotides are TGTGCCAGTAGTATAACCACAGGGGAAGCTTTCTTT.

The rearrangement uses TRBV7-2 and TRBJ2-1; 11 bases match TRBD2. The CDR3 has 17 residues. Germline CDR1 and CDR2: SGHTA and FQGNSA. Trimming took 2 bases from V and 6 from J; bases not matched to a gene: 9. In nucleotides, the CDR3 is TGTGCCAGCAGCTTAAAGATGGGGCTAGCGGGGGGCAATGAGCAGTTCTTC. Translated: CASSLKMGLAGGNEQFF.

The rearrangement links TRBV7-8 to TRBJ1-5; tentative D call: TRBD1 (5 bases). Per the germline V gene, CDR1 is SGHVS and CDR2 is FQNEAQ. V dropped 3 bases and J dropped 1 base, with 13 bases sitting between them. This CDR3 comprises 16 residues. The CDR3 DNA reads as TGTGCCAGCAGCTTCACGACCGGACAAAGCAATCAGCCCCAGCATTTT. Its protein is CASSFTTGQSNQPQHF. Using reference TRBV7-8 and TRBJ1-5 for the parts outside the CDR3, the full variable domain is GAGVSQSPRYKVAKRGQDVALRCDPISGHVSLFWYQQALGQGPEFLTYFQNEAQLDKSGLPSDRFFAERPEGSVSTLKIQRTQQEDSAVYLCASSFTTGQSNQPQHFGDGTRLSIL.

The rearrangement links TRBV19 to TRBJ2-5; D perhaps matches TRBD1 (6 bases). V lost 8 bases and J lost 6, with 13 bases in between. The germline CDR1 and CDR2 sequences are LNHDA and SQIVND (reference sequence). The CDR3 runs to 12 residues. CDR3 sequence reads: CASSAGEQTQYF. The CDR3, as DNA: TGTGCCAGTTCGGCAGGGGAACAGACCCAGTACTTC.

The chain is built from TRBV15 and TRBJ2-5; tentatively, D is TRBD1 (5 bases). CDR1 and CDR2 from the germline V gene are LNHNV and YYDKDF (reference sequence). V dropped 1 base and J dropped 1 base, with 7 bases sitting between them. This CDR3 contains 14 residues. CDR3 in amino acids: CATSRGTLQETQYF. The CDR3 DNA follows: TGTGCCACCAGCAGAGGGACACTCCAAGAGACCCAGTACTTC.

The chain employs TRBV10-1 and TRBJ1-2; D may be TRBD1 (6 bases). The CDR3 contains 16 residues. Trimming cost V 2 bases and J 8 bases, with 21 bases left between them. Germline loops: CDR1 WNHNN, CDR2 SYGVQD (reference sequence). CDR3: CASSETKDSEKLGYTF. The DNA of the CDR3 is TGCGCCAGCAGTGAGACCAAGGACAGCGAGAAGTTAGGCTACACCTTC.

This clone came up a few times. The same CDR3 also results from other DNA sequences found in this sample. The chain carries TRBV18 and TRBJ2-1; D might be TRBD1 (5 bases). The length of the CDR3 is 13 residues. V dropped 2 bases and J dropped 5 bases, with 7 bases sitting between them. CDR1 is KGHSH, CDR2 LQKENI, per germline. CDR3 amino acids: CASSPSRDNEQFF. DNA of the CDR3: TGTGCCAGCTCACCATCCAGGGACAATGAGCAGTTCTTC.

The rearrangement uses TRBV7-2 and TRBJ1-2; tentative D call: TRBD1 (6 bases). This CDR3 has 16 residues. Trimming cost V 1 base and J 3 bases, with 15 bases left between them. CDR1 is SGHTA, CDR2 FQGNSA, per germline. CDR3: CASSLDPTGSDYGYTF. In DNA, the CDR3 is TGTGCCAGCAGCTTAGACCCAACAGGGTCGGACTATGGCTACACCTTC.

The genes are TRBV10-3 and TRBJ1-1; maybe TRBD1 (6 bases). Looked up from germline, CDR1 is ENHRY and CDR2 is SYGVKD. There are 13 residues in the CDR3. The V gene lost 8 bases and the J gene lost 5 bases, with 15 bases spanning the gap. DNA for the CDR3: TGTGCCATCGGATGGGACACGAGGACTGAAGCTTTCTTT. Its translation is CAIGWDTRTEAFF.

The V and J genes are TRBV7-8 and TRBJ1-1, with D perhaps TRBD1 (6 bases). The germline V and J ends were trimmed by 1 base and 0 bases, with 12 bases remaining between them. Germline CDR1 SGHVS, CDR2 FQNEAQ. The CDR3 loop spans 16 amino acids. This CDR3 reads CASSLGAGAMNTEAFF. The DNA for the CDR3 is TGTGCCAGCAGCTTAGGAGCAGGGGCCATGAACACTGAAGCTTTCTTT.

DNA for the CDR3: TGTGCCATCAGTGAAGAACAGGGTGCGGTCGAGCAGTACTTC. It yields the protein CAISEEQGAVEQYF. The gene calls are TRBV10-3 and TRBJ2-7; TRBD1 might be the D (6 bases). Trimming removed 3 bases from V and 6 bases from J, with 15 bases in between. The germline gives CDR1 ENHRY, CDR2 SYGVKD. This CDR3 contains 14 residues.

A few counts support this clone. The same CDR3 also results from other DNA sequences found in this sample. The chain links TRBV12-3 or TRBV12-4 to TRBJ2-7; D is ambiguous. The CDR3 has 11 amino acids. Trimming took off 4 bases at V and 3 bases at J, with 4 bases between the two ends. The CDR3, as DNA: TGTGCCAGCAGTTCCTTCTACGAGCAGTACTTC. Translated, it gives CASSSFYEQYF.

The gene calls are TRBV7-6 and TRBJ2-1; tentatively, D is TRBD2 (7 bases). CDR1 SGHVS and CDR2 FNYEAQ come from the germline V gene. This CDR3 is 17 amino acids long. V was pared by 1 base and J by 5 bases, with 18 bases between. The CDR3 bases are TGTGCCAGCAGCTTAGGGGGGGGCAGGGGTTGGCACAATGAGCAGTTCTTC. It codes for CASSLGGGRGWHNEQFF. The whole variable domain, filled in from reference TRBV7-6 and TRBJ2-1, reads GAGVSQSPRYKVTKRGQDVALRCDPISGHVSLYWYRQALGQGPEFLTYFNYEAQQDKSGLPNDRFSAERPEGSISTLTIQRTEQRDSAMYRCASSLGGGRGWHNEQFFGPGTRLTVL.

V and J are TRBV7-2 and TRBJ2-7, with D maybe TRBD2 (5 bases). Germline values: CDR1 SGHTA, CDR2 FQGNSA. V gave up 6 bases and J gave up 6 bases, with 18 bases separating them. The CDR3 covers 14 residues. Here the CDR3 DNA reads TGTGCCAGCAGTCGGGAAGTGAGTACCCGCGAGCAGTACTTC. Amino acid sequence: CASSREVSTREQYF.

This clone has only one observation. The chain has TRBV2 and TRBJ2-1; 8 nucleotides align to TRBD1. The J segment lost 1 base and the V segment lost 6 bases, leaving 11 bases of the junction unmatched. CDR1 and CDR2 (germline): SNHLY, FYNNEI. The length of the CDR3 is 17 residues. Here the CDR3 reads CASRSPTGGISYNEQFF. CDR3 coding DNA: TGTGCCAGCAGATCCCCAACAGGGGGTATTTCCTACAATGAGCAGTTCTTC. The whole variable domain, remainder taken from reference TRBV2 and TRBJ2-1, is EPEVTQTPSHQVTQMGQEVILRCVPISNHLYFYWYRQILGQKVEFLVSFYNNEISEKSEIFDDQFSVERPDGSNFTLKIRSTKLEDSAMYFCASRSPTGGISYNEQFFGPGTRLTVL.

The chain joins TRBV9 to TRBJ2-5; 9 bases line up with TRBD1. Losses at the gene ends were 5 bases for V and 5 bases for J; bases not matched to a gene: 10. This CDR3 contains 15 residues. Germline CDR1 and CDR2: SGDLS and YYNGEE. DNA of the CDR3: TGTGCCAGCAGACGGACAGGGGCGGAGGGGGAGACCCAGTACTTC. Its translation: CASRRTGAEGETQYF.

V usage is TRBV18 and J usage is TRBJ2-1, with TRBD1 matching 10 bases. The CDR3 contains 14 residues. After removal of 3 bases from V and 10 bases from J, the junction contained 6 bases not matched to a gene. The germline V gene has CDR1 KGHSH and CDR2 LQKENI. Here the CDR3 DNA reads TGTGCCAGCTCACCCGGGACAGGGGAAATAGAGCAGTTCTTC. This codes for CASSPGTGEIEQFF.